One T cell receptor (beta chain) is described in this entry. The CDR3 has 14 amino acids. Looked up from germline, CDR1 is SGHTA and CDR2 is FQGTGA. Trimming removed 7 bases at V and 2 bases at J, with 11 bases between. This specimen belongs to a study of T cells in tumors after PD-1 blockade. Across the whole study: Prior checkpoint blockade, systemic immunosuppressant use, or anti-cancer therapy within 4 weeks excluded patients. Patients received pembrolizumab 200 mg every 3 weeks or cemiplimab 350 mg every 2 weeks. Daily vismodegib 150 mg continued in a subset of anti-PD-1-treated patients.

Genomic DNA template from tumor biopsies or peripheral blood, roughly 550 ng to 6,004 ng input. Measured with immunoSEQ multiplex PCR; TCRdb has only the in-frame clones, and not every one. The sample yields 32,000 or so clones, about 77% seen once. Sequenced material: PBMCs, taken before anti-PD-1 treatment. The chain is built from TRBV7-3 and TRBJ2-2; D gene uncertain. The source of this sequence is a human donor with basal cell carcinoma. In DNA, the CDR3 is TGTGCCAGCAAATCGACCCGTAACACCGGGGAGCTGTTTTTT. Amino acid sequence: CASKSTRNTGELFF. Drawing the rest from reference TRBV7-3 and TRBJ2-2, the complete variable domain is GAGVSQTPSNKVTEKGKYVELRCDPISGHTALYWYRQSLGQGPEFLIYFQGTGAADDSGLPNDRFFAVRPEGSVSTLKIQRTERGDSAVYLCASKSTRNTGELFFGEGSRLTVL.